The T cell receptor beta chain described here comes from a study of vaccination effects on CD4 cells after COVID-19. Study results and limitations: Among infection- and vaccine-induced clones, marked clonal contraction occurred late after vaccination.

On this clone: Its antigen is not identified.

Measured with immunoSEQ multiplex PCR; TCRdb has only the in-frame clones, and not every one. The sample carries 70,000 or so clones, roughly 73% recorded once. This CDR3 contains 15 residues. Peptide-pool stimulation followed by sequencing identified expanded antigen-specific CD4+ clonotypes in the ViraFEST assay. When around ten days of culture had elapsed, CD4+ T cells were isolated. PCR confirmed that the person was infected with SARS-CoV-2 between March and December 2020. This chain links TRBV21-1 with TRBJ1-1; TRBD1 is taken as the D call from the table, unchecked against the DNA. TRBV21-1 is annotated as a pseudogene. Sequenced here: CD4+ T cells from PBMCs cultured with HIV peptides, sampled before COVID-19 vaccination. Subset meaning: HIV-1 Nef peptide pool negative control/reference culture. This receptor was taken from a human donor who had a prior SARS-CoV-2 infection. CDR3 residues: CASSTRTGLGTEAFF. As DNA, the CDR3 is TGTGCCAGCAGCACGAGGACAGGGCTAGGCACTGAAGCTTTCTTT.